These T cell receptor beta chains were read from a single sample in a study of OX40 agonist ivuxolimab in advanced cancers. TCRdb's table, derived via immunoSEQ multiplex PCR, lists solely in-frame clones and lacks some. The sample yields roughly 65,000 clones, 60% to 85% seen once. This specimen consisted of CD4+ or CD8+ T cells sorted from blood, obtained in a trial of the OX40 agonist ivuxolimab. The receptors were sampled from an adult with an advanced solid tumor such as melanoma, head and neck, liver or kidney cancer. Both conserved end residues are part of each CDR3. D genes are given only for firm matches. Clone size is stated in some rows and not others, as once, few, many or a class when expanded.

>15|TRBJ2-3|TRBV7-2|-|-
TGTGCCAGCAGTCGAGGTGGTGGTAACACAGATACGCAGTATTTT
CASSRGGGNTDTQYF
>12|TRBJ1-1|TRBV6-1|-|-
TGTGCCAGTTACAGGCAGAACACTGAAGCTTTCTTT
CASYRQNTEAFF
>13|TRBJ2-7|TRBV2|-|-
TGTGCCAGCAGAAGGGGGGATGAGGACGAGCAGTACTTC
CASRRGDEDEQYF
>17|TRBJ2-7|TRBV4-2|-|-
TGTGCCAGCAGCCAAGATGAAGGTGATAGCGGAGAATACGAGCAGTACTTC
CASSQDEGDSGEYEQYF
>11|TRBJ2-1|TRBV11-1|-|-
TGTGCCAGCAGCTTAGTAGATGAGCAGTTCTTC
CASSLVDEQFF
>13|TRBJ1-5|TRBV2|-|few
TGTGCCAGCACCCGGGGGGGGAATCAGCCCCAGCATTTT
CASTRGGNQPQHF
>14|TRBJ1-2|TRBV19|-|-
TGTGCCAGTAGTATTACTTTCGCAGTTAGTGGCTACACCTTC
CASSITFAVSGYTF
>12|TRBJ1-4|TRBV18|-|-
TGTGCCAGCTCACCACAGCCTGAAAAACTGTTTTTT
CASSPQPEKLFF
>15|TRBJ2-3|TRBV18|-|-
TGTGCCAGCGCCCCCGTGGGAGGAAGCACAGATACGCAGTATTTT
CASAPVGGSTDTQYF
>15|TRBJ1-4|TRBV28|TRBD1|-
TGTGCCACCTTTCCTCATTCGACAGGGGGGGAAAAACTGTTTTTT
CATFPHSTGGEKLFF
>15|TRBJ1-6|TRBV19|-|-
TGTGCCAGTAACCTACAAGACTCCTATAATTCACCCCTCCACTTT
CASNLQDSYNSPLHF
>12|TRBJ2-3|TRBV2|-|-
TGTGCCAGCAGTGACCCCTTTTATACGCAGTATTTT
CASSDPFYTQYF
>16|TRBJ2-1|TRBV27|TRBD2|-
TGTGCCAGCAGTTTACGGGCGGCGGGAGGGACCCATGAGCAGTTCTTC
CASSLRAAGGTHEQFF
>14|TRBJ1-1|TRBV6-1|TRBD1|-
TGTGCCAGCAGGCCTCAGGGGGAGAACACTGAAGCTTTCTTT
CASRPQGENTEAFF
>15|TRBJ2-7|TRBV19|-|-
TGTGCCAGTAGTATAGGTCAGGGGGGATCAAGCGAGCAGTACTTC
CASSIGQGGSSEQYF
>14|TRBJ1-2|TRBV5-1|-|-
TGCGCCAGCAGCATTTCGGCAGGGGAAGGTGGCTACACCTTC
CASSISAGEGGYTF
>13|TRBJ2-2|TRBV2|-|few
TGTGCCAGCAGACCAGGGGGGACCGGGGAGCTGTTTTTT
CASRPGGTGELFF
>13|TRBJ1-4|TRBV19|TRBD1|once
TGTGCCACCGCCGGGACAGAAGTGAGAAAACTGTTTTTT
CATAGTEVRKLFF
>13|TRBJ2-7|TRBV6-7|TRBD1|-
TGTGCCATCCCGTGGGACAGCTCCTACGAGCAGTACTTC
CAIPWDSSYEQYF
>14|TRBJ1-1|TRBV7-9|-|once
TGTGCCAGCAGCCCCAGGGGTTTCCAATCCGAAGCTTTCTTT
CASSPRGFQSEAFF
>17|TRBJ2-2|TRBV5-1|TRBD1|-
TGCGCCAGCAGCCAGGACCGGGACAGGGGAAACACCGGGGAGCTGTTTTTT
CASSQDRDRGNTGELFF
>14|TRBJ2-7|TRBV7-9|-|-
TGTGCCAGCAGCTTAGGCCAGGGGATGGGCGAGCAGTACTTC
CASSLGQGMGEQYF
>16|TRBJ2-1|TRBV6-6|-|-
TGTGCCAGCAGTTACGCAGGACCCGGGGGCTACAATGAGCAGTTCTTC
CASSYAGPGGYNEQFF
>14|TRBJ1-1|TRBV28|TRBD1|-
TGTGCCAGCAGACACGACAGGGGTGACACTGAAGCTTTCTTT
CASRHDRGDTEAFF
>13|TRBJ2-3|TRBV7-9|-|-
TGTGCCAGCAGCTTGGGTAGCGGAGTTACGCAGTATTTT
CASSLGSGVTQYF
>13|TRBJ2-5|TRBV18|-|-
TGTGCCAGCTCACCCGGGATTCAAGAGACCCAGTACTTC
CASSPGIQETQYF